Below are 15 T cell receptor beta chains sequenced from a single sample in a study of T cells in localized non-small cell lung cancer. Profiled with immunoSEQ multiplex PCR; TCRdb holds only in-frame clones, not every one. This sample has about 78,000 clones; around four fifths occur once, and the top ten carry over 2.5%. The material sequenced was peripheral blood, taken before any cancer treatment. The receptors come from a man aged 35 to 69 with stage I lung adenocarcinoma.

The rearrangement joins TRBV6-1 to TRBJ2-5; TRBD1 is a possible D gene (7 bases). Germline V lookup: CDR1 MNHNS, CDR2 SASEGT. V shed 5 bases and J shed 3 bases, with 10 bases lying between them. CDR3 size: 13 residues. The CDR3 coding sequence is TGTGCCAGCAGTCCCAGGGGGGAAGAGACCCAGTACTTC. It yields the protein CASSPRGEETQYF.

The CDR3 reads CASSPDKNYGYTF. CDR3 nucleotides: TGTGCCAGTAGTCCGGACAAGAACTATGGCTACACCTTC. The chain employs TRBV19 and TRBJ1-2; D is perhaps TRBD1 (5 bases). The V gene's germline CDR1 is LNHDA and CDR2 SQIVND (reference sequence). CDR3 length: 13 residues. Trimming left V 5 bases short and J 2 bases short, with 9 bases between.

The DNA of the CDR3 is TGTGCCAGCAGCTTGGCCTACCTCTCCTACGAGCAGTACTTC. Translation gives CASSLAYLSYEQYF. J is TRBJ2-7 and V is TRBV5-5, with D unresolved. Germline CDR1 reads SGHKS; CDR2 reads YYEKEE (reference sequence). Trimming took off 0 bases at V and 0 bases at J, with 7 bases between the two ends. The CDR3 is made up of 14 amino acids.

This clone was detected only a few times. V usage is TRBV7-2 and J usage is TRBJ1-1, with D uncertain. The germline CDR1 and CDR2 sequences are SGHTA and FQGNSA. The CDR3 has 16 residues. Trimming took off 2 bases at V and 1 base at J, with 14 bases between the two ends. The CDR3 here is CASSLRSNSRNTEAFF. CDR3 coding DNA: TGTGCCAGCAGCTTACGAAGCAACAGCCGGAACACTGAAGCTTTCTTT.

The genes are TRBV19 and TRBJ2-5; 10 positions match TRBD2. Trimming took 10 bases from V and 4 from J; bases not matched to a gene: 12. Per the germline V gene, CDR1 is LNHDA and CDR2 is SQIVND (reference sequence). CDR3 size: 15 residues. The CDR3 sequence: CAILDPRLAGETQYF. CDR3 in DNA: TGTGCCATTTTAGACCCAAGACTAGCGGGAGAGACCCAGTACTTC.

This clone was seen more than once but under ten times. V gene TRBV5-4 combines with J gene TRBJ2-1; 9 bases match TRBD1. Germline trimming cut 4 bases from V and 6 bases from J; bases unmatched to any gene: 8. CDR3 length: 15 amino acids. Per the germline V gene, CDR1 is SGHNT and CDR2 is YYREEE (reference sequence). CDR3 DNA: TGTGCCAGCAGCCCTGGACAGGGGTGGGCCAATGAGCAGTTCTTC. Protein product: CASSPGQGWANEQFF.

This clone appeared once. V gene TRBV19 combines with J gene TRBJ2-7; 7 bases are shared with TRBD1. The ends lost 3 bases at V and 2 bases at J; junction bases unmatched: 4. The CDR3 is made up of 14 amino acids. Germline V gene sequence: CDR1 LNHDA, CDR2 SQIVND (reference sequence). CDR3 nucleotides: TGTGCCAGTAGTATCGCCCAGGGGGCCTACGAGCAGTACTTC. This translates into CASSIAQGAYEQYF.

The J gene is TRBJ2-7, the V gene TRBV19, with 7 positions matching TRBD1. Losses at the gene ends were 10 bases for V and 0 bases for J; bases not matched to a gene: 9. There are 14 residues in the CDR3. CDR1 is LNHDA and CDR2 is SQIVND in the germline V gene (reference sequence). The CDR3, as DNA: TGTGCCACCTCCGGACAGGCTTTCTCCTACGAGCAGTACTTC. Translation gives CATSGQAFSYEQYF. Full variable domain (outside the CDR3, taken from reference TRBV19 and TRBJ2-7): DGGITQSPKYLFRKEGQNVTLSCEQNLNHDAMYWYRQDPGQGLRLIYYSQIVNDFQKGDIAEGYSVSREKKESFPLTVTSAQKNPTAFYLCATSGQAFSYEQYFGPGTRLTVT.

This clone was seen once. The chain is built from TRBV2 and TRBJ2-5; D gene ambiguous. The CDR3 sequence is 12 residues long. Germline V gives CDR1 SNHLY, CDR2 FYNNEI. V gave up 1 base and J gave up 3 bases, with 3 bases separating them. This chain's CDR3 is CASSEVEETQYF. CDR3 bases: TGTGCCAGCAGTGAAGTCGAAGAGACCCAGTACTTC. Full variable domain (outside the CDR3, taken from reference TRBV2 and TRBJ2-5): EPEVTQTPSHQVTQMGQEVILRCVPISNHLYFYWYRQILGQKVEFLVSFYNNEISEKSEIFDDQFSVERPDGSNFTLKIRSTKLEDSAMYFCASSEVEETQYFGPGTRLLVL.

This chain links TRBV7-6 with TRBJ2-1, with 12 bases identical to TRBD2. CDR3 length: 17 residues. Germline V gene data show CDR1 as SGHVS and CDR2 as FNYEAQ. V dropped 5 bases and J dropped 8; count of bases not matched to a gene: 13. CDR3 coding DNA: TGTGCCAGCAGCAAAAAGACCACCGGACTAGCGGGATATGAGCAGTTCTTC. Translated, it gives CASSKKTTGLAGYEQFF.

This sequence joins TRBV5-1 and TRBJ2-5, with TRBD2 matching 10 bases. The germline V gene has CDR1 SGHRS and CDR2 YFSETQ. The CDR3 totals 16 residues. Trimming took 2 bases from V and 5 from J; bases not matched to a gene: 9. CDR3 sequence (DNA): TGCGCCAGCAGCTTATATAGCGGGAGGCCGACGGAGACCCAGTACTTC. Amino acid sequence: CASSLYSGRPTETQYF.

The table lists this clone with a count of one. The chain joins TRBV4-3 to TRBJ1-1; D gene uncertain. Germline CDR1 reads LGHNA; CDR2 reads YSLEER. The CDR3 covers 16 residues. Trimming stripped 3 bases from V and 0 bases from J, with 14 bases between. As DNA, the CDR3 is TGCGCCAGCAGCCAGGCTACCGGACCCATGAACACTGAAGCTTTCTTT. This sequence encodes CASSQATGPMNTEAFF.

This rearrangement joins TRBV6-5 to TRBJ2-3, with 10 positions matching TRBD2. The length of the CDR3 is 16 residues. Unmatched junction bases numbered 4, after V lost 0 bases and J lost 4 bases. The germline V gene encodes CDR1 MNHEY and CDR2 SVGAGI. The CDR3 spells CASSYSGSGGPDTQYF. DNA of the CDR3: TGTGCCAGCAGTTACTCGGGTAGCGGGGGGCCAGATACGCAGTATTTT.

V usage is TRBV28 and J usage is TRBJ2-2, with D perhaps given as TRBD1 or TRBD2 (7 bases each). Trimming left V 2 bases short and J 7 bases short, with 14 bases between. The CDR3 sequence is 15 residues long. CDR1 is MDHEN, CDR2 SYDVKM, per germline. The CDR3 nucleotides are TGTGCCAGCAGTTTAAGGGGAGGGGGCCACGGGGAGCTGTTTTTT. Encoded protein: CASSLRGGGHGELFF.

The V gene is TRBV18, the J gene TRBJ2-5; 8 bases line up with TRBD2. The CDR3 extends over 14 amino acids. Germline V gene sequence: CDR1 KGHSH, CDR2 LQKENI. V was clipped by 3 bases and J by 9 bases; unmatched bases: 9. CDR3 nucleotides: TGTGCCAGCTCACCGCCCGGGACTAGGGTTGCCCAGTACTTC. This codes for CASSPPGTRVAQYF. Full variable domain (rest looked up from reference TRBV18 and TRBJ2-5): NAGVMQNPRHLVRRRGQEARLRCSPMKGHSHVYWYRQLPEEGLKFMVYLQKENIIDESGMPKERFSAEFPKEGPSILRIQQVVRGDSAAYFCASSPPGTRVAQYFGPGTRLLVL.